This is a list of T cell receptor beta chains from one sample in a study of T cells in Graves' hyperthyroidism and ophthalmopathy. TCRdb re-derived calls from the multiplex PCR reads in MiXCR, one entry per CDR3 protein. The sample includes under 750,000 distinct CDR3 sequences, around 20% of them seen just once. Source material: blood. These receptors all stem from a woman between 50 and 59 years old with Graves' hyperthyroidism that later progressed to Graves' ophthalmopathy. The CDR3 runs from the conserved cysteine through the conserved F or W. D genes are given only for firm matches. Expanded clones get a size class; other rows say once, few or many, or leave the size out.

D: TRBD1
J: TRBJ1-1
size: many
V: TRBV20-1
CDR3: CSARAGTGESEAFF
DNA: TGCAGTGCTCGGGCCGGGACAGGGGAGTCTGAAGCTTTCTTT

D: TRBD2
J: TRBJ2-7
size: many
V: TRBV11-2
CDR3: CASIPSGGTYEQYF
DNA: TGTGCCAGCATCCCCTCGGGAGGCACCTACGAGCAGTACTTC

D: -
J: TRBJ2-3
size: many
V: TRBV5-1
CDR3: CASSFDTNTDTQYF
DNA: TGCGCCAGCAGCTTCGATACAAACACAGATACGCAGTATTTT

D: -
J: TRBJ2-5
size: many
V: TRBV11-2
CDR3: CASSFGLGFQETQYF
DNA: TGTGCCAGCAGCTTCGGTCTGGGTTTCCAAGAGACCCAGTACTTC

D: -
J: TRBJ1-5
size: few
V: TRBV5-4
CDR3: CASSRGPVSNQPQHF
DNA: TGTGCCAGCAGCCGGGGCCCAGTCAGCAATCAGCCCCAGCATTTT

D: TRBD1
J: TRBJ2-2
size: many
V: TRBV13
CDR3: CASRLRGRNTGELFF
DNA: TGTGCCAGCAGGCTCAGGGGGCGCAACACCGGGGAGCTGTTTTTT

D: -
J: TRBJ2-3
size: -
V: TRBV20-1
CDR3: CSAMGTRRADTQYF
DNA: TGCAGTGCTATGGGGACCAGACGGGCGGATACGCAGTATTTT

D: -
J: TRBJ2-2
size: many
V: TRBV5-1
CDR3: CASSLAVGSAGELFF
DNA: TGCGCCAGCAGCTTGGCCGTCGGTAGCGCCGGGGAGCTGTTTTTT

D: -
J: TRBJ2-7
size: many
V: TRBV3-1
CDR3: CASSHEGSYEQYF
DNA: TGTGCCAGCAGCCATGAAGGATCCTACGAGCAGTACTTC

D: -
J: TRBJ1-2
size: -
V: TRBV5-1
CDR3: CASSLDGGYYGYTF
DNA: TGCGCCAGCAGCTTGGATGGGGGCTACTATGGCTACACCTTC

D: -
J: TRBJ2-7
size: once
V: TRBV19
CDR3: CASSIKSLHEQYF
DNA: TGTGCCAGTAGTATTAAGTCTCTCCACGAGCAGTACTTC

D: -
J: TRBJ2-1
size: -
V: TRBV3-1
CDR3: CASSQGGQLYNEQFF
DNA: TGTGCCAGCAGCCAAGGAGGACAGCTATACAATGAGCAGTTCTTC

D: -
J: TRBJ2-2
size: few
V: TRBV12-5
CDR3: CASGSDVGANTGELFF
DNA: TGTGCTAGTGGTTCGGATGTGGGGGCGAACACCGGGGAGCTGTTTTTT

D: TRBD2
J: TRBJ2-1
size: many
V: TRBV14
CDR3: CASSRGLAGAVEQFF
DNA: TGTGCCAGCAGCCGAGGACTAGCGGGGGCCGTTGAGCAGTTCTTC

D: -
J: TRBJ1-5
size: few
V: TRBV4-1
CDR3: CASSPRDSGAYQPQHF
DNA: TGCGCCAGCAGCCCCCGTGATTCGGGGGCCTATCAGCCCCAGCATTTT

D: -
J: TRBJ1-5
size: -
V: TRBV29-1
CDR3: CSAACEGFVQPQHF
DNA: TGCAGCGCGGCCTGTGAGGGGTTTGTTCAGCCCCAGCATTTT

D: -
J: TRBJ2-1
size: -
V: TRBV2
CDR3: CASRDRTTSYNEQFF
DNA: TGTGCCAGCAGAGACCGGACCACTTCCTACAATGAGCAGTTCTTC

D: -
J: TRBJ2-7
size: -
V: TRBV13
CDR3: CASSLTGQTYEQYF
DNA: TGTGCCAGCAGCTTAACGGGACAAACCTACGAGCAGTACTTC

D: -
J: TRBJ2-7
size: once
V: TRBV3-1
CDR3: CASSHRTRAYEQYF
DNA: TGTGCCAGCAGCCACCGGACTCGTGCCTACGAGCAGTACTTC

D: -
J: TRBJ1-5
size: few
V: TRBV7-8
CDR3: CASGHGGVQPQHF
DNA: TGTGCCAGCGGGCACGGGGGCGTTCAGCCCCAGCATTTT

D: -
J: TRBJ1-2
size: -
V: TRBV6-2/TRBV6-3
CDR3: CASGFRRNYGYTF
DNA: TGTGCCAGCGGGTTCCGACGTAACTATGGCTACACCTTC

D: TRBD1
J: TRBJ1-2
size: -
V: TRBV4-1
CDR3: CASSQESDRDVETF
DNA: TGCGCCAGCAGCCAAGAAAGCGACAGGGACGTTGAAACCTTC

D: TRBD2
J: TRBJ2-1
size: -
V: TRBV7-9
CDR3: CASSLGGGASNEQFF
DNA: TGTGCCAGCAGCCTCGGCGGGGGGGCATCCAATGAGCAGTTCTTC

D: -
J: TRBJ2-4
size: many
V: TRBV3-1
CDR3: CASSQGSGPSYF
DNA: TGTGCCAGCAGCCAAGGGTCGGGACCTTCGTACTTC

D: -
J: TRBJ2-5
size: few
V: TRBV20-1
CDR3: CSAGTGGGKTQYF
DNA: TGCAGCGCTGGGACGGGGGGCGGGAAGACCCAGTACTTC

D: -
J: TRBJ2-1
size: few
V: TRBV19
CDR3: CASSPYSASYNEQFF
DNA: TGTGCCAGTAGTCCCTATAGCGCCTCCTACAATGAGCAGTTCTTC

D: TRBD1
J: TRBJ2-7
size: few
V: TRBV5-1
CDR3: CASSSVPGQGYEQYF
DNA: TGCGCCAGCAGCTCCGTACCGGGACAGGGGTACGAGCAGTACTTC

D: TRBD2
J: TRBJ2-1
size: few
V: TRBV3-1
CDR3: CASSPFTSGGAREQFF
DNA: TGTGCCAGCAGCCCATTTACTAGCGGGGGGGCCCGAGAGCAGTTCTTC

D: -
J: TRBJ2-1
size: many
V: TRBV11-3
CDR3: CASSLLGTYNEQFF
DNA: TGTGCCAGCAGCTTGCTGGGAACCTACAATGAGCAGTTCTTC

D: -
J: TRBJ2-2
size: -
V: TRBV5-1
CDR3: CASSRGTENTGELFF
DNA: TGCGCCAGCAGCCGGGGGACCGAAAACACCGGGGAGCTGTTTTTT

D: TRBD1
J: TRBJ2-5
size: few
V: TRBV20-1
CDR3: CSARIWTGGIETQYF
DNA: TGCAGTGCTAGAATCTGGACAGGGGGAATAGAGACCCAGTACTTC

D: -
J: TRBJ2-7
size: many
V: TRBV11-2
CDR3: CASSMSRLADYEQYF
DNA: TGTGCCAGCAGCATGAGCAGGTTAGCGGACTACGAGCAGTACTTC

D: TRBD2
J: TRBJ2-5
size: -
V: TRBV20-1
CDR3: CSARGLAGGPKETQYF
DNA: TGCAGTGCTAGAGGGCTAGCGGGGGGCCCGAAAGAGACCCAGTACTTC

D: -
J: TRBJ1-4
size: -
V: TRBV5-1
CDR3: CASSLTPRDVGEKLFF
DNA: TGCGCCAGCAGCTTGACACCTAGGGATGTGGGTGAAAAACTGTTTTTT

D: -
J: TRBJ2-7
size: -
V: TRBV30
CDR3: CAWGSKGRRGEQYF
DNA: TGTGCCTGGGGCAGTAAGGGGCGCAGGGGAGAGCAGTACTTC

D: -
J: TRBJ2-1
size: -
V: TRBV7-9
CDR3: CASSKNDGYNEQFF
DNA: TGTGCCAGCAGCAAGAACGACGGATACAATGAGCAGTTCTTC

D: -
J: TRBJ1-5
size: many
V: TRBV30
CDR3: CAWTGHSNQPQHF
DNA: TGTGCCTGGACAGGGCATAGCAATCAGCCCCAGCATTTT

D: TRBD2
J: TRBJ2-1
size: few
V: TRBV5-1
CDR3: CASSSRRGDKEQFF
DNA: TGCGCCAGCAGCTCTCGTCGGGGGGATAAGGAGCAGTTCTTC

D: TRBD1
J: TRBJ1-2
size: many
V: TRBV9
CDR3: CASSSGQANYGYTF
DNA: TGTGCCAGCAGCTCGGGACAGGCGAACTATGGCTACACCTTC

D: -
J: TRBJ1-3
size: -
V: TRBV6-2/TRBV6-3
CDR3: CARSNPTGHSGNTIYF
DNA: TGTGCCAGAAGTAATCCTACAGGGCACTCTGGAAACACCATATATTTT

D: TRBD2
J: TRBJ2-5
size: few
V: TRBV5-1
CDR3: CASRAGGRETQYF
DNA: TGCGCCAGCAGAGCGGGGGGGCGAGAGACCCAGTACTTC

D: -
J: TRBJ1-3
size: few
V: TRBV6-1
CDR3: CASSFSRMTGSGNTIYF
DNA: TGTGCCAGCAGTTTTTCGAGAATGACAGGCTCTGGAAACACCATATATTTT

D: -
J: TRBJ2-2
size: few
V: TRBV20-1
CDR3: CSAVPGRNTGELFF
DNA: TGCAGTGCAGTCCCCGGGAGGAACACCGGGGAGCTGTTTTTT

D: -
J: TRBJ1-1
size: many
V: TRBV18
CDR3: CASSPLQGWAEAFF
DNA: TGTGCCAGCTCACCATTACAGGGTTGGGCTGAAGCTTTCTTT

D: -
J: TRBJ2-3
size: -
V: TRBV9
CDR3: CASSVDTEADTQYF
DNA: TGTGCCAGCAGCGTAGACACGGAGGCAGATACGCAGTATTTT

D: -
J: TRBJ2-3
size: few
V: TRBV19
CDR3: CASRRDGRGRTDTQYF
DNA: TGTGCCAGTAGACGGGATGGGCGGGGACGCACAGATACGCAGTATTTT

D: -
J: TRBJ2-1
size: many
V: TRBV20-1
CDR3: CSAPSGYNEQFF
DNA: TGCAGTGCCCCAAGTGGATACAATGAGCAGTTCTTC

D: TRBD2
J: TRBJ2-1
size: many
V: TRBV20-1
CDR3: CSASGLTSGYNEQFF
DNA: TGCAGTGCCAGCGGGTTGACTAGCGGGTACAATGAGCAGTTCTTC